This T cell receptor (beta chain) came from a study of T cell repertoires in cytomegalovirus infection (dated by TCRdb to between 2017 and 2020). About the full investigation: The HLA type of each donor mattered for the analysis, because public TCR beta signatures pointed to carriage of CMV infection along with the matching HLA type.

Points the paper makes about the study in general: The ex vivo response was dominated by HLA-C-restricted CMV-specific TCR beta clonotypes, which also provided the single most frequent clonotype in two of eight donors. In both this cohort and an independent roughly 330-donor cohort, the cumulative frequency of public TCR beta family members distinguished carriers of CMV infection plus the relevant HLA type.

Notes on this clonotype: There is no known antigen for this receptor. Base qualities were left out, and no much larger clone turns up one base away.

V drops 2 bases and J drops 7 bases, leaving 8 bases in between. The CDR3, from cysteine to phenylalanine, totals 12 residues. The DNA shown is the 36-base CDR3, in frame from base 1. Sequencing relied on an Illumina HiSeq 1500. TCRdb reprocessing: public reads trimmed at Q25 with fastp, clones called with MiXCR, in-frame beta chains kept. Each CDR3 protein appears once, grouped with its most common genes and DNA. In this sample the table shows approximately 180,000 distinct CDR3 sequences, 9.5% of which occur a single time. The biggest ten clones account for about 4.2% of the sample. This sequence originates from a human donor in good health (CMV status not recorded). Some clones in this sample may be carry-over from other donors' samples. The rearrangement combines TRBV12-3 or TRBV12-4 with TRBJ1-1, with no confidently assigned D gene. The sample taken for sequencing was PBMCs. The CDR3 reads CASSLFTSEAFF. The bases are TGTGCCAGCAGTTTATTCACGAGTGAAGCTTTCTTT.